This T cell receptor (beta chain) stems from a study of regulatory T cells in long-lasting Graves disease. Noted time point: persistent/refractory GD, antithyroid drugs over 5 years with positive TRAb. Isolated PBMC RNA provided the starting material for the TCR library. Building of the TCR beta libraries involved iRepertoire HTBI primers and Arm-PCR of CDR3 regions. TCRdb used MiXCR to reprocess the multiplex PCR reads, holding one entry per CDR3 protein. In the table there are 250,000 to 300,000 distinct CDR3 sequences, 20% to 25% of which are singletons. The V end lost 5 bases, the J end lost 0 bases, and 13 bases lay between the germline ends. Per the germline V gene, CDR1 is SGHVS and CDR2 is FNYEAQ. This CDR3 region has 16 residues.

The chain uses TRBV7-6 and TRBJ2-2, with D perhaps TRBD1 or TRBD2 (5 bases each). The sequencing used peripheral blood mononuclear cells (PBMCs), collected when the disease was refractory, from a patient treated with antithyroid drugs. The sequence came from a female donor with Graves disease. DNA for the CDR3: TGTGCCAGCAGCCCCAGGGAGCCAGCGAACACCGGGGAGCTGTTTTTT. It translates to CASSPREPANTGELFF.